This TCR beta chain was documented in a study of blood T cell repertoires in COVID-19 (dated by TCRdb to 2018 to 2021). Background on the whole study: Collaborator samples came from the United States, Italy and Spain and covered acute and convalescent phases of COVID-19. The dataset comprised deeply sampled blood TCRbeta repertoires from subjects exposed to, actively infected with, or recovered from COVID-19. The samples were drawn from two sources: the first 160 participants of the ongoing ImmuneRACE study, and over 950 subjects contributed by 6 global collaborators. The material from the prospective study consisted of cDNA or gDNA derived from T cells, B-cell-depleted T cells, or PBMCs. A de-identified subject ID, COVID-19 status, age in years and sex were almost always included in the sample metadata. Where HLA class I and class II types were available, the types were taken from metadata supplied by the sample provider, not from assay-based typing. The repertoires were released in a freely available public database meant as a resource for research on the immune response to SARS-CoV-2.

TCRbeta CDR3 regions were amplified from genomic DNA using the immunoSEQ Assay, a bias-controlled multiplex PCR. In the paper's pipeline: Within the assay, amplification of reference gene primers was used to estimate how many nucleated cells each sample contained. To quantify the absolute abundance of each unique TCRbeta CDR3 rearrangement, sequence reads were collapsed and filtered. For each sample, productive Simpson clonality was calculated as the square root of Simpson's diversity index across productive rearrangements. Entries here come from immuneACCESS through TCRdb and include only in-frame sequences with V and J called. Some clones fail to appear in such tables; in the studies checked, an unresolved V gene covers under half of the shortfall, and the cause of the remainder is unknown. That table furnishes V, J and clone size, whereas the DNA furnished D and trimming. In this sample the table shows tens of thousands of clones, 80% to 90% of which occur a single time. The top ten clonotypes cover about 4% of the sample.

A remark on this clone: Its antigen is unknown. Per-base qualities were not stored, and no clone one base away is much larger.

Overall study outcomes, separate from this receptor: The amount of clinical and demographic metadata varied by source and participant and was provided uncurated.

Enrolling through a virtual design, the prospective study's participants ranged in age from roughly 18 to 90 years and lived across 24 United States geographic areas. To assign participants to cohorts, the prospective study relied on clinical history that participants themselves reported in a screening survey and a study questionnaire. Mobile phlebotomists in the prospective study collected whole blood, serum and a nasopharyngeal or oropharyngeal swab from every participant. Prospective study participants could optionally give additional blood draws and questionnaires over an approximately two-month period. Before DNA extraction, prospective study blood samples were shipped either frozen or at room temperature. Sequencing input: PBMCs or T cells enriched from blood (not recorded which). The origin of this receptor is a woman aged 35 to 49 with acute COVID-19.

The CDR3 reads CASSPKITSGGPGSDTQYF. The nucleotide sequence reads TGTGCCAGCAGCCCGAAGATCACTAGCGGGGGGCCAGGGTCAGATACGCAGTATTTT. The V and J segments used are TRBV3-1 (or the pseudogene TRBV3-2) and TRBJ2-3, and 12 junctional nucleotides match TRBD2. Its CDR3 holds 19 amino acids, cysteine through phenylalanine. Only the CDR3 DNA stays, 57 bases, in frame from base 1. CDR1 and CDR2 (LGHDT, YNNKEL) derive from the germline V gene (reference sequence). For this chain, trimming is 4 bases at the V end and 4 bases at the J end, and the number of junction bases without a gene match is 15.